This TCR beta chain appears in the sequencing data of a study of shared clonotypes between healthy human individuals. Background on the study: The cohort had two women and three men, ages 18 to 49.

Each PCR replicate from the sorted subsets contained about 200 ng DNA, which is about 30,000 T cell genomes. Data came from immunoSEQ multiplex PCR; TCRdb stores just in-frame clones and leaves some out. The table lists around 2,000,000 clones, roughly 94% of them singletons. The V gene lost 4 bases and the J gene lost 4 bases, with 8 bases spanning the gap. The germline CDR1 and CDR2 sequences are SNHLY and FYNNEI. The CDR3 extends over 13 amino acids. Sequencing was performed on naive CD4+ T cells sorted from blood. Subset of the sample: CD45RA+ positively selected. The sequence came from a man younger than 30 in good health. This chain joins TRBV2 and TRBJ1-3; unclear D gene. CDR3: CASSGESGNTIYF. The DNA for the CDR3 is TGTGCCAGCAGTGGGGAATCGGGAAACACCATATATTTT.